This T cell receptor beta chain was captured by sequencing in a study of CXCR3-negative and CXCR3-positive naive CD8 T cells. UMI-labeled TRB cDNA libraries were prepared by 5' RACE. No DNA is given; TCRdb re-called the 5' RACE reads and lists each CDR3 protein once. The sample data list more than 45,000 distinct CDR3 sequences. As regards this clonotype: As yet, its antigen is unknown.

General study findings and limits: Researchers reported similar TRBV-TRBJ usage in naive CXCR3-negative and CXCR3-positive cells, though memory differed. Similar levels of surface CD5 were seen between naive subsets; TCR strength was inferred from TRB CDR3 properties. Naive cells with CXCR3 showed TRB CDR3s that were more hydrophobic than those in CXCR3-negative naive cells.

The material sequenced was naive CXCR3- CD8+ T cells from blood. Subset in this sample: CD45RO-CCR7+CD27+CD95- naive CD8+ T cells lacking CXCR3 (TNR3-). This clonotype was obtained from a human donor in good health. Some clones in this sample may be carry-over from other donors' samples.

CDR3 loop: CSVDYRGNTEAFF. The chain combines TRBV29-1 with TRBJ1-1; absent DNA, TCRdb's TRBD1 call cannot be checked. The CDR3 runs 13 residues. The germline V gene has CDR1 SQVTM and CDR2 ANQGSEA.